These 10 T cell receptor beta chains were sequenced from one sample in a study of CD8+ T cells in alopecia areata. Extracted RNA was reverse transcribed into cDNA, the sequencing template. The repertoire was sequenced with immunoSEQ multiplex PCR; TCRdb's copy has only in-frame clones and lacks some. The top ten hold under 7% of the sample, which has approximately 190,000 clones, 58% seen once. Treatment of the sample: oral pan-JAK inhibitor, 5-10 mg twice daily. The sample was CD4+ T cells sorted from blood, taken at week 24, from a patient treated with tofacitinib. These TCRs come from a human donor with alopecia areata.

This clone was found a few times. The chain recombines TRBV29-1 with TRBJ2-5; a possible D gene is TRBD1 (5 bases). Trimming left V 7 bases short and J 4 bases short, with 13 bases between. In germline, CDR1 is SQVTM, CDR2 ANQGSEA. This CDR3 is built from 12 residues. This chain's CDR3 is CSGGPVGETQYF. CDR3 DNA: TGCAGCGGGGGCCCCGTGGGAGAGACCCAGTACTTC. The full variable domain, completed using reference TRBV29-1 and TRBJ2-5, is SAVISQKPSRDICQRGTSLTIQCQVDSQVTMMFWYRQQPGQSLTLIATANQGSEATYESGFVIDKFPISRPNLTFSTLTVSNMSPEDSSIYLCSGGPVGETQYFGPGTRLLVL.

The chain employs TRBV2 and TRBJ2-3; D gene uncertain. V was shortened by 8 bases and J by 4 bases, with 10 bases between the two germline ends. CDR3 length: 12 amino acids. The germline gives CDR1 SNHLY, CDR2 FYNNEI. The CDR3 loop is CASVNVADTQYF. Here the CDR3 DNA reads TGTGCCAGCGTTAACGTGGCAGATACGCAGTATTTT.

This clone was seen a few times. CDR3 sequence: CASSLWGTEGDTQYF. CDR3 bases: TGTGCCAGCAGCCTTTGGGGGACAGAAGGAGATACGCAGTATTTT. The chain carries TRBV9 and TRBJ2-3; 7 bases are shared with TRBD1. Trimming cost V 4 bases and J 5 bases; bases outside gene matches: 10. This CDR3 has 15 amino acids. Germline V CDR1 and CDR2: SGDLS, YYNGEE.

This clone was detected once. This sequence joins TRBV4-2 and TRBJ1-1; D is unresolved. Germline CDR1 reads LGHNA; CDR2 reads YNFKEQ. The ends were cut back, 0 bases at V and 4 bases at J, with 12 bases in the middle. The CDR3 consists of 15 residues. CDR3 in amino acids: CASSQDQPRTTEAFF. The DNA of the CDR3 is TGTGCCAGCAGCCAAGATCAACCGCGAACCACTGAAGCTTTCTTT.

The chain links TRBV20-1 to TRBJ2-7; no clear D gene. Germline assignment: CDR1 DFQATT and CDR2 SNEGSKA (reference sequence). Between the trimmed V and J ends, which lost 2 bases and 6 bases, there was a span of 5 bases. The CDR3 spans 10 residues. CDR3 bases: TGCAGTGCTAGATGGCTCGAGCAGTACTTC. Its translation is CSARWLEQYF.

The V gene is TRBV7-2, the J gene TRBJ2-2, with TRBD2 as a possible D gene (6 bases). CDR3 length: 12 amino acids. V shed 5 bases and J shed 7 bases, with 8 bases lying between them. Germline loops: CDR1 SGHTA, CDR2 FQGNSA. Written as DNA, the CDR3 is TGTGCCAGCAGCCGGGGGATCGGGGAGCTGTTTTTT. This sequence encodes CASSRGIGELFF.

In this sample, this clone turned up a few times. The rearrangement uses TRBV29-1 and TRBJ2-1; D might be TRBD1 or TRBD2, each matching 5 bases. The V gene lost 6 bases and the J gene lost 0 bases, with 15 bases spanning the gap. The CDR3 covers 15 residues. Germline V gene lookup returns CDR1 SQVTM and CDR2 ANQGSEA. CDR3 bases: TGCAGCGTCCCGGTGGCAGGGAGCTCCTACAATGAGCAGTTCTTC. Translation gives CSVPVAGSSYNEQFF.

This clone was observed a few times. The gene calls are TRBV28 and TRBJ1-4, with D uncertain. The V end lost 3 bases, the J end lost 4 bases, and 6 bases lay between the germline ends. CDR1 is MDHEN, CDR2 SYDVKM, per germline. The CDR3 extends over 13 amino acids. CDR3 coding DNA: TGTGCCAGCAGTTTGCAGTTTAATGAAAAACTGTTTTTT. This translates into CASSLQFNEKLFF.

This clone has more than one count but fewer than ten. This chain uses TRBV27 with TRBJ2-7; D ambiguous. The CDR3 totals 13 residues. V lost 4 bases and J lost 1, with 8 bases in between. Germline CDR1 and CDR2: MNHEY and SMNVEV (reference sequence). The DNA for the CDR3 is TGTGCCAGCAGTTCCCCCTTGTCCTACGAGCAGTACTTC. Amino acids: CASSSPLSYEQYF.

This clone was counted only a few times. The chain combines TRBV18 with TRBJ2-7, with 11 bases lining up with TRBD2. The CDR3 consists of 16 residues. Germline V gene lookup returns CDR1 KGHSH and CDR2 LQKENI. The V gene end was trimmed by 2 bases and the J gene end by 7 bases; junction bases not matched to a gene: 10. The CDR3 DNA reads TGTGCCAGCTCACCAGAACTAGCGGGAGATCTTCGGGAGCAGTACTTC. It codes for CASSPELAGDLREQYF.